The text below deals with one T cell receptor beta chain. The clone's antigen remains unknown. No qualities accompany the bases; no much larger clone lies one base away. The sample's time point label, decoded: about 28 days (+/-7) after the second vaccine dose. The sample's treatment or condition, from its label and the paper: meningococcal conjugate vaccine given as trial control. The vaccinee samples were drawn from two UK trials, COV001 and COV002, one of which was a single-blind randomized controlled phase 2/3 trial testing AZD1222 (ChAdOx1 nCoV-19) in healthy adults. For TCRbeta chain sequencing, PBMC samples were collected from trial participants at day 0 and at day 28 after the second dose. This entry is derived from a study of T cell responses to AZD1222 COVID-19 vaccine (dated by TCRdb to about 2021). Regarding the study in general: TCR sequencing covered approximately 230 trial participants: roughly 200 given two doses of AZD1222 and approximately 26 given two doses of MenACWY control vaccine. Trial participants were enrolled into age subgroups of 18-55, 56-69 and 70-plus years, which contained 148, 28 and 57 TCR-sequenced participants, respectively.

General findings and caveats noted by the study authors: The 56-69-year group was small, and its depth increase did not reach significance, likely because of low power. Only a handful of AZD1222 recipients were SARS-CoV-2 seropositive at baseline, limiting conclusions about previously exposed vaccinees. Because no samples from the day 14 peak response were available, repertoires could be characterized only after the peak T cell response. Participants were mostly white British and included more females than males, and it was suggested by the authors that clonal diversity may have been underestimated. After two AZD1222 doses, spike-specific TCR breadth and depth were significantly higher than at day 0 and than in MenACWY recipients. The vaccine-associated CD4 TCRs covered the entire spike protein, and the dominant responses fell in regions 160-218 and 743-854. Reportedly, close to half of the unique spike-specific TCRs recognized epitopes lying outside the regions that are mutated in the B.1.351 and B.1.1.7 variants.

Including cysteine and phenylalanine, the CDR3 has 16 amino acids. Only the CDR3 part of the read is kept: 48 bases, read in frame from the first base. CDR1 KGHSH and CDR2 LQKENI were looked up in the germline V gene. Unmatched junction bases come to 2, with V trimmed by 3 bases and J by 0 bases. The CDR3 regions of human TCRbeta chains were analyzed by immunosequencing. Per the source publication's procedure: Repertoire TCRs were matched against a reference library of SARS-CoV-2-specific TCRs generated with the MIRA antigen-specificity platform. Breadth was defined as the fraction of unique TCRs that were SARS-CoV-2-associated, and depth was defined as the fraction of total T cells that were SARS-CoV-2-associated. Using the MIRA data, every spike-specific TCR was mapped to the spike region that the TCR reacted to and assigned to either a CD4 or a CD8 class. Log10-transformed breadth and depth values were compared by one-way ANOVA with Sidak's multiple comparisons tests. TCRdb limited this immuneACCESS table to in-frame rearrangements with V and J called. A share of clones is missing; checked studies link under half to unresolved V genes, and the rest is unexplained. V, J and clone size are those of that table, while D and trimming were read from the DNA. Here the sample has some 180,000 clones; over 85% occur a single time. The ten most abundant clones make up around 0.96% of the sample.

The chain employs TRBV18 and TRBJ1-5, with 10 bases aligning to TRBD1. Sample: peripheral blood, taken 28 days after the second dose of the MenACWY control vaccine. The origin of this receptor is an adult who received the MenACWY meningococcal vaccine as a control. The encoded CDR3 is CASSPGTGASNQPQHF. The DNA is TGTGCCAGCTCACCCGGGACAGGGGCTAGCAATCAGCCCCAGCATTTT.